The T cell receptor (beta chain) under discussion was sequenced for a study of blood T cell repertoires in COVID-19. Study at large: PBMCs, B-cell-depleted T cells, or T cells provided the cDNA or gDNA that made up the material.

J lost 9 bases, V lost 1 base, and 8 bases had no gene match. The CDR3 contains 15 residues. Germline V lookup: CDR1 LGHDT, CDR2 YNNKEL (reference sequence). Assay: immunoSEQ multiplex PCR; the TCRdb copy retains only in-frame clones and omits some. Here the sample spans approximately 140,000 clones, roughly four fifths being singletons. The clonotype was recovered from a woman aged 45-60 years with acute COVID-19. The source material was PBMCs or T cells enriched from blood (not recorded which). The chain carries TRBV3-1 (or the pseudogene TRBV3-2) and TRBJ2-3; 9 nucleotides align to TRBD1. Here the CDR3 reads CASSQAYIGTGTQYF. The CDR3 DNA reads TGTGCCAGCAGCCAAGCTTATATCGGGACAGGGACGCAGTATTTT.